This TCR beta chain stems from a study of regulatory and conventional T cells in RAG deficiency. General observations from the study: Shorter CDR3s in all patient subsets; >75% Treg-Tconv overlap in Omenn. Control T-cell subsets had markedly higher Shannon entropy and lower Simpson indices than RAG-deficient patients.

In its sample, this clone was seen once. Its specificity is not known. Here immunoSEQ multiplex PCR was the method, and the copy in TCRdb shows in-frame clones only, minus some. There are tens of thousands of clones in the sample; around 90% occur only once, and roughly 0.82% lies in the top ten. Genomic DNA came from blood regulatory T cells gated CD4+ CD25-high CD127-low. Separately, the same data were catalogued under a study of regulatory T cells. That study adds: The PCR used 52 TRBV and 13 TRBJ primers.

The sequenced material came from Tregs sorted from blood. The sequence derives from a human donor in good health.

In nucleotides, the CDR3 is TGCGCCAGCGGACCCCGCACGGGTGAAAAACTGTTTTTT. It yields the protein CASGPRTGEKLFF. This chain joins TRBV5-1 and TRBJ1-4; D gene unclear. The CDR3 contains 13 residues. The germline CDR1 and CDR2 sequences are SGHRS and YFSETQ. V gave up 7 bases and J gave up 7 bases, with 14 bases separating them.